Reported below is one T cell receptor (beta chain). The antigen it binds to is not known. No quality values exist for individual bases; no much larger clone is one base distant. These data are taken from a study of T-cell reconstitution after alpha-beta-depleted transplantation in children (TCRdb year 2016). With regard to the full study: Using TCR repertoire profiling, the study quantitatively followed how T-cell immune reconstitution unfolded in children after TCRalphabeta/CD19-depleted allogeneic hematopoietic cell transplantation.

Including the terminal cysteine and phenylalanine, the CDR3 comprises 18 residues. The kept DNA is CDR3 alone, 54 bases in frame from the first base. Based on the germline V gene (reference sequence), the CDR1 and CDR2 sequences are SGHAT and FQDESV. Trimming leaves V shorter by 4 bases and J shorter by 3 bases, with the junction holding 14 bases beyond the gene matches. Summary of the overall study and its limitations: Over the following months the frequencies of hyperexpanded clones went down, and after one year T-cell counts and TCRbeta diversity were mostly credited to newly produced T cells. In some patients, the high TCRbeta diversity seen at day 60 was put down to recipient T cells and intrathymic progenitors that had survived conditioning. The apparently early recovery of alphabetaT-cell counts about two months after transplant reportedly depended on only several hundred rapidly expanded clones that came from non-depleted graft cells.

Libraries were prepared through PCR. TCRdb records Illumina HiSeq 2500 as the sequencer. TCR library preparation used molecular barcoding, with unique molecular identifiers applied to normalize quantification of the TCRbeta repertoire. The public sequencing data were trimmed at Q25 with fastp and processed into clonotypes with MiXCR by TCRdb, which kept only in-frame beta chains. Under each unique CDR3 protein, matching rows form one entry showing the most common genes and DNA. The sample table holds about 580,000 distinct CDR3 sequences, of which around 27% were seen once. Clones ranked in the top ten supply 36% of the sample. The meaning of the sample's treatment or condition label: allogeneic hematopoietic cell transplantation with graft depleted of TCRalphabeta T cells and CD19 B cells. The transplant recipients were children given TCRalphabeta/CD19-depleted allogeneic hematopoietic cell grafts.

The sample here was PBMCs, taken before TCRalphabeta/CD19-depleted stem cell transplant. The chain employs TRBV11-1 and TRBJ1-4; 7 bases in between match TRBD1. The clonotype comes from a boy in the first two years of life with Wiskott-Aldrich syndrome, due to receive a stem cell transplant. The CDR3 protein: CASSSRSRWGTANEKLFF. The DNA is TGTGCCAGCAGCTCGCGCTCACGGTGGGGGACAGCTAATGAAAAACTGTTTTTT.